These T cell receptor beta chains were read from a single sample in a study of cytomegalovirus exposure and HLA in healthy donors. Generated by immunoSEQ multiplex PCR, the TCRdb table keeps only in-frame clones and is missing some. The sample has over 200,000 clones, 70% to 90% seen once. Sample: PBMCs. The receptor set was obtained from a human donor in good health. Each CDR3 is given with its conserved first and last residue. A D gene is named only where the DNA matches it firmly. Clone size, where shown, is once, few, many, or a class for clones that have expanded.

>TRBV19|TRBJ2-1|-|-
CASSIAENNEQFF
TGTGCCAGTAGTATAGCCGAGAACAATGAGCAGTTCTTC
>TRBV4-2|TRBJ2-2|-|TRBD2
CASSQERRESSTGELFF
TGTGCCAGCAGCCAAGAGAGGCGGGAGAGTAGCACCGGGGAGCTGTTTTTT
>TRBV28|TRBJ2-3|-|-
CASSFGRGRQYF
TGTGCCAGCAGTTTTGGAAGGGGAAGGCAGTATTTT
>TRBV7-2|TRBJ2-4|-|TRBD2
CASSLAHAWLAENIQYF
TGTGCCAGCAGCTTAGCCCACGCCTGGCTAGCGGAAAACATTCAGTACTTC
>TRBV7-9|TRBJ1-3|-|-
CASSATGSSGNTIYF
TGTGCCAGCAGCGCAACAGGGAGCTCTGGAAACACCATATATTTT
>TRBV7-2|TRBJ2-7|-|-
CASSPFVDTSYEQYF
TGTGCCAGCAGCCCCTTCGTGGACACGTCCTACGAGCAGTACTTC
>TRBV25-1|TRBJ2-1|-|-
CASRGAGYNEQFF
TGTGCCAGCAGGGGGGCCGGCTACAATGAGCAGTTCTTC
>TRBV7-8|TRBJ2-7|-|-
CASSLVGRGTYEQYF
TGTGCCAGCAGCTTAGTGGGCAGGGGTACCTACGAGCAGTACTTC
>TRBV15|TRBJ2-7|-|-
CATSRAPGDYEQYF
TGTGCCACCAGCAGGGCCCCAGGGGACTACGAGCAGTACTTC
>TRBV12-5|TRBJ2-1|-|-
CASGLPRAVDYNEQFF
TGTGCTAGTGGCCTTCCGCGCGCTGTAGACTACAATGAGCAGTTCTTC
>TRBV29-1|TRBJ2-7|-|TRBD1
CSVERWTGESEQYF
TGCAGCGTTGAACGGTGGACAGGGGAATCCGAGCAGTACTTC
>TRBV5-1|TRBJ2-7|-|-
CASSLVDSGYEQYF
TGCGCCAGCAGCTTGGTTGATAGCGGCTACGAGCAGTACTTC
>TRBV7-6|TRBJ1-3|-|-
CASSLRGSLSGNTIYF
TGTGCCAGCAGCTTGCGGGGGTCTCTCTCTGGAAACACCATATATTTT
>TRBV6-5|TRBJ1-1|-|-
CASRPRVTNTEAFF
TGTGCCAGCAGACCGCGAGTAACGAACACTGAAGCTTTCTTT
>TRBV16|TRBJ1-1|-|-
CASSHQNTEAFF
TGTGCCAGCAGCCACCAGAACACTGAAGCTTTCTTT
>TRBV18|TRBJ1-2|-|TRBD1
CASSPGQGVLRGGYTF
TGTGCCAGCTCACCAGGTCAGGGGGTACTCCGAGGCGGCTACACCTTC
>TRBV20-1|TRBJ2-4|once|-
CSARETWFQYF
TGCAGTGCTAGGGAGACTTGGTTTCAGTACTTC
>TRBV30|TRBJ2-1|-|-
CAWLGSGEQFF
TGTGCCTGGTTGGGGAGCGGCGAGCAGTTCTTC
>TRBV9|TRBJ2-2|few|-
CASSVRTGELFF
TGTGCCAGCAGCGTACGGACCGGGGAGCTGTTTTTT
>TRBV28|TRBJ1-4|-|-
CASSLSGREKLFF
TGTGCCAGCAGTTTATCTGGGAGGGAAAAACTGTTTTTT
>TRBV19|TRBJ2-1|-|TRBD2
CASQWTSGRALFF
TGTGCCAGCCAATGGACTAGCGGGAGGGCTCTGTTCTTC
>TRBV27|TRBJ1-2|few|TRBD1
CASSSYRGTGGYTF
TGTGCCAGTAGCTCTTACAGGGGGACGGGGGGCTACACCTTC
>TRBV20-1|TRBJ2-7|-|-
CSAKREYEQYF
TGCAGTGCTAAACGGGAGTACGAGCAGTACTTC
>TRBV5-6|TRBJ1-3|few|-
CASSLAGGGNTIYF
TGTGCCAGCAGCTTGGCCGGGGGAGGAAACACCATATATTTT
>TRBV20-1|TRBJ1-2|-|-
CSAGNYGYTF
TGCAGTGCCGGGAACTATGGCTACACCTTC
>TRBV27|TRBJ1-4|-|TRBD1
CASSLMGTGGEKLFF
TGTGCCAGCAGTTTAATGGGGACAGGGGGGGAGAAACTGTTTTTT
>TRBV2|TRBJ1-2|-|TRBD1
CASGTGVGYTF
TGTGCCAGCGGGACAGGGGTTGGCTACACCTTC
>TRBV5-1|TRBJ2-1|-|-
CASSLRDGGGNEQFF
TGCGCCAGCAGCTTGCGGGATGGAGGAGGGAATGAGCAGTTCTTC
>TRBV25-1|TRBJ1-3|-|TRBD1
CASSGSRGKAERNTIYF
TGTGCCAGCAGTGGATCCAGGGGGAAGGCGGAAAGAAACACCATATATTTT
>TRBV13|TRBJ2-1|-|TRBD2
CASSPTSGRLNSRYEQFF
TGTGCCAGCAGCCCTACTAGCGGGAGGCTTAATTCTAGGTATGAGCAGTTCTTC
>TRBV19|TRBJ2-1|-|TRBD2
CASSIVLAGGNNEQFF
TGTGCCAGTAGTATAGTACTAGCGGGAGGTAACAATGAGCAGTTCTTC
>TRBV5-6|TRBJ2-7|-|-
CASSLNRDEQYF
TGTGCCAGCAGCTTGAACAGGGACGAGCAGTACTTC
>TRBV4-1|TRBJ2-7|once|TRBD1
CASSPQGTGRDEQYF
TGCGCCAGCAGCCCCCAAGGGACAGGGAGGGACGAGCAGTACTTC
>TRBV6-1|TRBJ1-1|-|-
CAGSDTGMNTEAFF
TGTGCCGGCAGTGATACAGGTATGAACACTGAAGCTTTCTTT
>TRBV6-5|TRBJ2-5|few|-
CASSYYGESAETQYF
TGTGCCAGCAGTTACTACGGGGAATCCGCGGAGACCCAGTACTTC
>TRBV7-6|TRBJ2-1|-|-
CASSLWAKHEQFF
TGTGCCAGCAGCTTATGGGCGAAACATGAGCAGTTCTTC
>TRBV7-3|TRBJ1-3|-|TRBD1
CASSPDRGAGNTIYF
TGTGCCAGCAGCCCAGACAGGGGCGCTGGAAACACCATATATTTT
>TRBV7-9|TRBJ2-1|-|TRBD2
CASSPWTSGLNNEQFF
TGTGCCAGCAGCCCCTGGACTAGCGGGCTGAACAATGAGCAGTTCTTC
>TRBV28|TRBJ1-5|-|TRBD1
CASSNSGQGGNQPQHF
TGTGCCAGCAGCAATTCGGGACAGGGAGGCAATCAGCCCCAGCATTTT
>TRBV6-1|TRBJ2-7|-|TRBD1
CASSTDRDYEQYF
TGTGCCAGCAGTACGGACAGGGACTACGAGCAGTACTTC
>TRBV5-4|TRBJ2-5|-|TRBD1
CASSLATGGLKTQYF
TGTGCCAGCAGCTTGGCCACAGGGGGCTTAAAGACCCAGTACTTC
>TRBV19|TRBJ2-1|-|TRBD2
CASSYHHTSGIGNEQFF
TGTGCCAGTAGTTACCACCATACTAGCGGGATAGGTAATGAGCAGTTCTTC
>TRBV27|TRBJ2-7|-|TRBD2
CASRRLAGGAEQYF
TGTGCCAGCCGCCGACTAGCGGGGGGAGCGGAGCAGTACTTC
>TRBV7-9|TRBJ2-7|few|TRBD1
CASNPGQGISYEQYF
TGTGCCAGCAACCCGGGACAGGGAATTTCCTACGAGCAGTACTTC
>TRBV9|TRBJ2-5|-|TRBD1
CASSAMTGGLVAHQETQYF
TGTGCCAGCAGCGCCATGACAGGGGGCCTAGTAGCGCACCAAGAGACCCAGTACTTC
>TRBV9|TRBJ2-3|-|TRBD1
CASSVVGTGFTDTQYF
TGTGCCAGCAGCGTAGTTGGGACAGGGTTTACAGATACGCAGTATTTT
>TRBV10-1|TRBJ1-4|-|TRBD1
CASSDLDRDEVHEKLFF
TGCGCCAGCAGTGACTTGGACAGGGACGAAGTCCATGAAAAACTGTTTTTT
>TRBV7-9|TRBJ2-1|few|-
CASSPSYNEQFF
TGTGCCAGCAGCCCTTCCTACAATGAGCAGTTCTTC
>TRBV29-1|TRBJ1-5|-|-
CSVEQGPGQPQHF
TGCAGCGTGGAACAGGGCCCCGGTCAGCCCCAGCATTTT